Listed below are T cell receptor beta chains from one sample, sequenced in a study of blood T cell repertoires in COVID-19. Sequencing used immunoSEQ multiplex PCR; TCRdb keeps in-frame clones, though not all of them. The sample shows a few hundred thousand clones, 70% to 90% of them seen only once. Sequencing used PBMCs or T cells enriched from blood (not recorded which). The source is a man in his forties who had recovered from COVID-19. Each CDR3 is given without its conserved first and last residue. Each record gives: CDR3 protein, clone size, V gene. Where a row states a size, it is once, few, many or the class of an expanded clone; other rows omit it.

CDR3: ASSRAGVEGYGYT
size: -
V: TRBV3-1/TRBV3-2

CDR3: ASSEGRGTTYEQY
size: -
V: TRBV4-1

CDR3: ASSSRDRAGGYT
size: -
V: TRBV7-9

CDR3: ASSSGGSDTEAF
size: -
V: TRBV5-1

CDR3: ASSFNSKSEAF
size: -
V: TRBV5-1

CDR3: ASGSDYYGYT
size: -
V: TRBV12-5

CDR3: ASEMLERYGYT
size: -
V: TRBV12-3/TRBV12-4

CDR3: AWSPGYLSGNTIY
size: -
V: TRBV30

CDR3: ATSDPSGKYQETQY
size: few
V: TRBV24-1

CDR3: ASSVGRGSPLH
size: -
V: TRBV9

CDR3: ASSSYRSYGYT
size: -
V: TRBV10-2

CDR3: ASSPVGQGLATNEKLF
size: once
V: TRBV3-1/TRBV3-2

CDR3: ASSISAGVGTNEKLF
size: -
V: TRBV19

CDR3: ASSPRSGGASQETQY
size: -
V: TRBV3-1/TRBV3-2

CDR3: SASTGQGGYGYT
size: once
V: TRBV20-1

CDR3: ASSLNGGLAVLNEQF
size: -
V: TRBV7-7

CDR3: ASSITFATVAGELF
size: -
V: TRBV19

CDR3: ASSGGVHNEQF
size: few
V: TRBV2

CDR3: ASSFGSGNSGELF
size: -
V: TRBV5-1

CDR3: ASSFMSSGYEQY
size: -
V: TRBV5-1

CDR3: ASSSDRGHGYT
size: -
V: TRBV9

CDR3: ASSEGGALRIYGYT
size: -
V: TRBV2

CDR3: ASSPHQGSGANVLT
size: -
V: TRBV6-2/TRBV6-3

CDR3: ASRQTVFSYNEQF
size: -
V: TRBV6-5

CDR3: ASSELGAAAGELF
size: -
V: TRBV2